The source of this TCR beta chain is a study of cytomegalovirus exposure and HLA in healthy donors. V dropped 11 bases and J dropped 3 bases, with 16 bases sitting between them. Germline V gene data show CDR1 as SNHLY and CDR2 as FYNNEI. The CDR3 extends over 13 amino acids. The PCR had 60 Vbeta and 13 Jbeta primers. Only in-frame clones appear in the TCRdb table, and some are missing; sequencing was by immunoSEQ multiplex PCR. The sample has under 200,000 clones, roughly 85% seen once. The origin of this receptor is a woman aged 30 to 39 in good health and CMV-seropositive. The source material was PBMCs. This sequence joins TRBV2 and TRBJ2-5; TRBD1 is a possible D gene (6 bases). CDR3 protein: CAQDGAGEETQYF. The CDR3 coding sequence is TGTGCCCAGGATGGGGCAGGGGAAGAGACCCAGTACTTC.